Presented here are 19 T cell receptor beta chains from one specimen sequenced in a study of somatic mutations in cytotoxic T cells in rheumatoid arthritis (TCRdb year 2017). Library construction relied on the immunoSEQ multiplex PCR assay. The table was pulled from immuneACCESS by TCRdb, which kept in-frame rearrangements only. Such tables lose some clones; where checked, under half of the loss comes from unresolved V genes, and the rest has no known cause. Present in this sample are about 6,400 clones, approximately 67% of which were seen just once. Approximately 35% of the sample is taken by the ten largest. Sequenced: CD8+ T cells sorted from blood. The receptors here all came from a woman aged 45-65 years in good health.

The chain joins TRBV10-2 to TRBJ1-2; 7 bases are a match to TRBD1. Trimming at V came to 2 bases and at J to 4 bases, leaving 7 bases not matched to a gene. The CDR3 spans 15 residues. CDR1 is WSHSY and CDR2 is SAAADI in the germline V gene. As DNA, the CDR3 is TGCGCCAGCAGTGAGGTCGGGTCAGGGGGCTATGGCTACACCTTC. Protein: CASSEVGSGGYGYTF.

This clone appeared once. The V gene is TRBV11-2, the J gene TRBJ2-5, with D tentatively TRBD1 (5 bases). Trimming removed 1 base from V and 4 bases from J, with 10 bases in between. Germline V gives CDR1 SGHAT, CDR2 FQNNGV. CDR3 length equals 14 residues. The CDR3 region is CASSLVPQGETQYF. The DNA for the CDR3 is TGTGCCAGCAGCTTAGTCCCCCAGGGAGAGACCCAGTACTTC.

The chain is built from TRBV7-6 and TRBJ2-1, with TRBD2 matching over 11 bases. From germline, CDR1 is SGHVS and CDR2 FNYEAQ. The V gene end was trimmed by 9 bases and the J gene end by 3 bases; junction bases not matched to a gene: 7. This CDR3 contains 15 residues. This CDR3 is CASVLAGGHYNEQFF. In DNA form, the CDR3 reads TGTGCCAGTGTGTTAGCGGGGGGGCACTACAATGAGCAGTTCTTC.

This clone was observed a handful of times. The J gene is TRBJ1-1, the V gene TRBV6-5; TRBD1 might be the D (6 bases). The CDR3 runs to 13 residues. Trimming took off 7 bases at V and 1 base at J, with 10 bases between the two ends. CDR1 is MNHEY, CDR2 SVGAGI, per germline. In DNA, the CDR3 is TGTGCCAGCAACAACAGGGAGAACACTGAAGCTTTCTTT. Its translation is CASNNRENTEAFF.

This sequence joins TRBV27 and TRBJ2-1; 9 bases map to TRBD2. V gave up 6 bases and J gave up 3 bases; unmatched junction bases: 9. The CDR3 sequence is 16 residues long. In germline, CDR1 is MNHEY, CDR2 SMNVEV (reference sequence). The CDR3 protein is CASSPGRGGVYNEQFF. The CDR3 DNA reads TGTGCCAGCAGCCCCGGGCGGGGGGGAGTCTACAATGAGCAGTTCTTC.

The rearrangement links TRBV19 to TRBJ1-1; possibly TRBD1 for D (6 bases). Per the germline V gene, CDR1 is LNHDA and CDR2 is SQIVND (reference sequence). CDR3 size: 13 residues. V was pared by 6 bases and J by 4 bases, with 12 bases between. The CDR3 spells CASSNREGTEAFF. The CDR3 DNA reads TGTGCCAGTAGCAACAGGGAGGGCACTGAAGCTTTCTTT.

V gene TRBV10-2 combines with J gene TRBJ1-4, with 11 bases matching TRBD1. Looked up from germline, CDR1 is WSHSY and CDR2 is SAAADI. The CDR3 is 15 residues long. V shed 4 bases and J 7 bases; nucleotides not matched to a gene: 5. CDR3: CASSAGTGGFEKLFF. The CDR3 DNA reads as TGCGCCAGCAGTGCAGGGACAGGGGGTTTTGAAAAACTGTTTTTT.

This clone turned up a few times. The chain combines TRBV7-9 with TRBJ1-1; D gene uncertain. This CDR3 has 13 amino acids. Per the germline V gene, CDR1 is SEHNR and CDR2 is FQNEAQ (reference sequence). Between the trimmed V and J ends, which lost 3 bases and 5 bases, there was a span of 10 bases. CDR3 protein: CASSFLTETEAFF. The CDR3 DNA reads TGTGCCAGCAGCTTTTTGACTGAGACTGAAGCTTTCTTT.

The chain joins TRBV27 to TRBJ1-2, with TRBD1 as a possible D gene (5 bases). CDR1 is MNHEY, CDR2 SMNVEV, per germline (reference sequence). The CDR3 extends over 13 amino acids. Trimming stripped 5 bases from V and 4 bases from J, with 11 bases between. CDR3 sequence (DNA): TGTGCCAGCAGTCCGGGACTCATCTATGGCTACACCTTC. Protein product: CASSPGLIYGYTF.

This chain joins TRBV15 and TRBJ2-1, with D unclear. The CDR3 loop spans 14 amino acids. Trimming removed 1 base at V and 10 bases at J, with 14 bases between. The V gene's germline CDR1 is LNHNV and CDR2 YYDKDF (reference sequence). CDR3 sequence: CATSRANLAVEQFF. Written as DNA, the CDR3 is TGTGCCACCAGCAGAGCAAACCTGGCCGTCGAGCAGTTCTTC.

The chain has TRBV4-3 and TRBJ1-1, with D perhaps matching TRBD1 (6 bases). Per germline, CDR1 LGHNA and CDR2 YSLEER. The CDR3 is 15 residues long. V lost 5 bases, J lost 2 bases, and 15 bases lay in between. The chain's CDR3 is CASSALLGTNTEAFF. CDR3 in DNA: TGCGCCAGCAGCGCACTCCTGGGGACAAACACTGAAGCTTTCTTT.

V and J are TRBV29-1 and TRBJ2-1, with D possibly TRBD1 on 6 matching bases. Germline CDR1 reads SQVTM; CDR2 reads ANQGSEA. This CDR3 has 13 residues. Trimming took 0 bases from V and 10 from J, leaving 13 bases between them. CDR3 sequence: CSVEDQGIWEQFF. CDR3 bases: TGCAGCGTTGAAGATCAGGGGATTTGGGAGCAGTTCTTC.

This chain links TRBV4-2 with TRBJ2-7; 10 nucleotides align to TRBD1. The ends lost 5 bases at V and 7 bases at J; junction bases unmatched: 8. Germline loops: CDR1 LGHNA, CDR2 YNFKEQ. The CDR3 extends over 14 amino acids. Here the CDR3 reads CASSAGTGVREQYF. Written as DNA, the CDR3 is TGTGCCAGCAGCGCCGGGACAGGGGTTCGAGAGCAGTACTTC.

The gene calls are TRBV11-2 and TRBJ2-2, with 7 bases aligning to TRBD1. The CDR3 has 16 residues. Trimming removed 5 bases from V and 4 bases from J; junction bases left unmatched: 10. Germline V gene data show CDR1 as SGHAT and CDR2 as FQNNGV. The DNA of the CDR3 is TGTGCCAGCAGCCCCGAGGGGGCAGGCGGCACCGGGGAGCTGTTTTTT. Translated: CASSPEGAGGTGELFF.

The gene calls are TRBV29-1 and TRBJ2-5; TRBD2 might be the D (5 bases). The CDR3 is 12 amino acids. Germline values: CDR1 SQVTM, CDR2 ANQGSEA. Trimming left V 7 bases short and J 4 bases short, with 13 bases between. CDR3 residues: CSAESRGETQYF. As DNA, the CDR3 is TGCAGCGCAGAGAGTCGGGGAGAGACCCAGTACTTC.

This clone has a handful of counts. The gene calls are TRBV12-5 and TRBJ2-3, with 7 bases that match TRBD1. J was trimmed by 4 bases and V by 10 bases; bases with no gene match: 11. Germline loops: CDR1 LGHNT, CDR2 FRNRAP. The CDR3 is 14 residues long. CDR3 bases: TGTGCTACTGGACCCCAAGGGGGCGCAGATACGCAGTATTTT. Encoded protein: CATGPQGGADTQYF. The variable domain in full, with the rest retrieved from reference TRBV12-5 and TRBJ2-3, is DARVTQTPRHKVTEMGQEVTMRCQPILGHNTVFWYRQTMMQGLELLAYFRNRAPLDDSGMPKDRFSAEMPDATLATLKIQPSEPRDSAVYFCATGPQGGADTQYFGPGTRLTVL.

The V call is TRBV5-1, the J call TRBJ2-3; 12 bases agree with TRBD2. V shed 4 bases, J shed 1 base, and the junction held 7 bases outside the gene matches. The germline V gene encodes CDR1 SGHRS and CDR2 YFSETQ. The CDR3 loop spans 17 amino acids. The CDR3 nucleotides read TGCGCCAGCAGCGCGCGACTAGCGGGGGATGGCACAGATACGCAGTATTTT. This translates into CASSARLAGDGTDTQYF.

The chain carries TRBV7-6 and TRBJ1-6; TRBD1 is a possible D gene (6 bases). The CDR3 contains 13 residues. Germline loops: CDR1 SGHVS, CDR2 FNYEAQ. V was shortened by 5 bases and J by 6 bases, with 8 bases between the two germline ends. In DNA form, the CDR3 reads TGTGCCAGCAGCACAGGGATTAATTCACCCCTCCACTTT. Translating it yields CASSTGINSPLHF.

The chain recombines TRBV5-3 with TRBJ2-7, with 11 bases matching TRBD1. Being an ORF, TRBV5-3 has a function that is uncertain. V shed 0 bases, J shed 6 bases, and the junction held 2 bases outside the gene matches. The CDR3 is 14 residues long. The CDR3 DNA reads as TGTGCCAGAAGCTTGGGGACAGGGGGCATCGAGCAGTACTTC. Translating it yields CARSLGTGGIEQYF.